Sequencing of this T cell receptor beta chain was carried out in a study of T cell repertoires in cytomegalovirus infection. About the research overall: Well-studied HLA-B-restricted epitopes and recently identified HLA-C-restricted epitopes of CMV were both used in the study.

Only a few counts were recorded for this clonotype. Its target is unknown. TCRdb reanalysed the reads using MiXCR and keeps one entry per CDR3 protein. The sample has more than 30,000 distinct CDR3 sequences; about 52% are singletons. Germline CDR1 reads SEHNR; CDR2 reads FQNEAQ (reference sequence). The CDR3 loop spans 14 amino acids. Trimming pared 5 bases from V and 3 bases from J, leaving 13 bases between. The TCR comes from a human donor in good health (CMV status not recorded). Some clones in this sample may be carry-over from other donors' samples. V and J are TRBV7-9 and TRBJ1-1; D might be TRBD1 (5 bases). The starting material was CD8+ T cells from cultured PBMCs, obtained from culture after CMV antigen stimulation. CDR3 coding DNA: TGTGCCAGCAGCCCGGAACCGGGGCACACTGAAGCTTTCTTT. Protein: CASSPEPGHTEAFF.